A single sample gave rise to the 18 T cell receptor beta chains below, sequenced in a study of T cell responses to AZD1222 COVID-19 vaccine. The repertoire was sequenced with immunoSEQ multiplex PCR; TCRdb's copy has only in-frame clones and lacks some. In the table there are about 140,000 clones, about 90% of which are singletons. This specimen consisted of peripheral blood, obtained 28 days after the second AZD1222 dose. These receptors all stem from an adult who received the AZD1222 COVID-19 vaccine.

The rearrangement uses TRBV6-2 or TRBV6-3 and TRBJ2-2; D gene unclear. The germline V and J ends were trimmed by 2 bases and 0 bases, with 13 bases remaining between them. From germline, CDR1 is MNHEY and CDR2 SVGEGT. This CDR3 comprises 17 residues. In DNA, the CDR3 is TGTGCCAGCAGTTACGAGGACGTACTATCGAACACCGGGGAGCTGTTTTTT. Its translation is CASSYEDVLSNTGELFF.

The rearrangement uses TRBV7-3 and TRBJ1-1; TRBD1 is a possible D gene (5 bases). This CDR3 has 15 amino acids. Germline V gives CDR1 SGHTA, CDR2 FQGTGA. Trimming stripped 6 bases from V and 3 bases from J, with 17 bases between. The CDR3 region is CASRAPGLEDTEAFF. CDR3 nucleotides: TGTGCCAGCAGGGCTCCGGGACTTGAGGACACTGAAGCTTTCTTT. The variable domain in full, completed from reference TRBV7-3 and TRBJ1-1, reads GAGVSQTPSNKVTEKGKYVELRCDPISGHTALYWYRQSLGQGPEFLIYFQGTGAADDSGLPNDRFFAVRPEGSVSTLKIQRTERGDSAVYLCASRAPGLEDTEAFFGQGTRLTVV.

This chain's CDR3 is CASSRSRQGRATNEKLFF. As DNA, the CDR3 is TGTGCCAGCAGTAGATCACGTCAGGGAAGGGCAACTAATGAAAAACTGTTTTTT. J is TRBJ1-4 and V is TRBV27; TRBD1 is a possible D gene (5 bases). V gave up 5 bases and J gave up 0 bases, with 19 bases separating them. The V gene's germline CDR1 is MNHEY and CDR2 SMNVEV (reference sequence). The CDR3 runs 18 residues.

CDR3 DNA sequence: TGTGCCAGCAGTGGGAGACAGGGGGCACGGACCGGGGAGCTGTTTTTT. This codes for CASSGRQGARTGELFF. The chain carries TRBV6-1 and TRBJ2-2; 10 bases map to TRBD1. V lost 4 bases and J lost 5; bases outside the gene matches: 7. Looked up from germline, CDR1 is MNHNS and CDR2 is SASEGT. There are 16 residues in the CDR3.

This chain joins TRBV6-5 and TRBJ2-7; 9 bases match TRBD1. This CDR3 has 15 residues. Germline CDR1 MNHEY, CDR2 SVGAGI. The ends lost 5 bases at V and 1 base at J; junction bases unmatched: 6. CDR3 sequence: CASSPRTGVSYEQYF. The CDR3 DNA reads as TGTGCCAGCAGTCCTAGGACAGGGGTGTCCTACGAGCAGTACTTC.

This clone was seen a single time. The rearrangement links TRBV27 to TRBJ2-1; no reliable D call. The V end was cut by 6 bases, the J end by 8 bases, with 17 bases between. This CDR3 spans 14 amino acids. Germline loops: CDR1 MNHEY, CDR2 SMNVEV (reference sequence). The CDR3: CASRISRSWDEQFF. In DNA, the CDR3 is TGTGCCAGCAGAATTAGCCGTTCTTGGGATGAGCAGTTCTTC.

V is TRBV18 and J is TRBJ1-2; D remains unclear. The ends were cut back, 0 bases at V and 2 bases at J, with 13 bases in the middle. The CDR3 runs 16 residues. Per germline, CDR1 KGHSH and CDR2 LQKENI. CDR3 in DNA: TGTGCCAGCTCACCACCGCAAAGGGCCGGGAACTATGGCTACACCTTC. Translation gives CASSPPQRAGNYGYTF.

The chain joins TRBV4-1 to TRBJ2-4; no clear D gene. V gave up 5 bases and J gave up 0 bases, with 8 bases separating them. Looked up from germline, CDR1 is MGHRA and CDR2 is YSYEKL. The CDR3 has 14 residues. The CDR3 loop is CASSYGVAKNIQYF. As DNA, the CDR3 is TGCGCCAGCAGCTATGGGGTAGCCAAAAACATTCAGTACTTC.

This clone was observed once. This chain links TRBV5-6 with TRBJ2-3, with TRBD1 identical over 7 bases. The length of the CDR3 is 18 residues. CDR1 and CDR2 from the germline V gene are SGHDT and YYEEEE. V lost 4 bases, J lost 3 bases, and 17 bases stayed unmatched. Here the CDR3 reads CASSLRTTGRLGTDTQYF. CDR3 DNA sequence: TGTGCCAGCAGCCTTAGAACGACAGGGCGGTTGGGGACAGATACGCAGTATTTT.

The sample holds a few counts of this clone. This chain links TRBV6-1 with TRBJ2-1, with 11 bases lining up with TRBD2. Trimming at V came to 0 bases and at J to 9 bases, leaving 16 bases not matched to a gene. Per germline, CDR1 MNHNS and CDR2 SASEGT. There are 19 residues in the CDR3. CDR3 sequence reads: CASSEALVPSGGNYGEQFF. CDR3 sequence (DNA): TGTGCCAGCAGTGAAGCGTTAGTTCCTAGCGGGGGGAATTATGGTGAGCAGTTCTTC.

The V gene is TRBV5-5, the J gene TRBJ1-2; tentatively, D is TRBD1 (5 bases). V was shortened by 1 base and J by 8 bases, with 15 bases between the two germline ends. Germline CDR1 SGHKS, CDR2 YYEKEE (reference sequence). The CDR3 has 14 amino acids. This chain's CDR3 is CASSLIGGGYGYTF. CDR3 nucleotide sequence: TGTGCCAGCAGCTTGATCGGGGGAGGTTACGGCTACACCTTC.

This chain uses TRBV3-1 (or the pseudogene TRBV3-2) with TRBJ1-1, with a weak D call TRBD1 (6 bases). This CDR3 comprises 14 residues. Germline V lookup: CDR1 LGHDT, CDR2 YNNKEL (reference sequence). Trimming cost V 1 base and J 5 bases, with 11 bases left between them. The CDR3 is CASSQVQGRTEAFF. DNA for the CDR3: TGTGCCAGCAGCCAAGTACAGGGAAGGACTGAAGCTTTCTTT.

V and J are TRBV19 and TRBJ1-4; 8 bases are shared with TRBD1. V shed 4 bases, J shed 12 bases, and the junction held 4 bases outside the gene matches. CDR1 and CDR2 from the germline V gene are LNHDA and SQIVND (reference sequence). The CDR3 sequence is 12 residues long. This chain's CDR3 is CASSSEGQELFF. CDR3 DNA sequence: TGTGCCAGTAGTAGCGAGGGACAGGAACTGTTTTTT.

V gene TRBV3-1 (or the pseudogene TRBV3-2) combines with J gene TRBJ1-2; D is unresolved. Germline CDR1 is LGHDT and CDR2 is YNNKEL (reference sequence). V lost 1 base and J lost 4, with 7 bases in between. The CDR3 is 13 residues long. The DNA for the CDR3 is TGTGCCAGCAGCCAAGCGGGATCCTATGGCTACACCTTC. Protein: CASSQAGSYGYTF.

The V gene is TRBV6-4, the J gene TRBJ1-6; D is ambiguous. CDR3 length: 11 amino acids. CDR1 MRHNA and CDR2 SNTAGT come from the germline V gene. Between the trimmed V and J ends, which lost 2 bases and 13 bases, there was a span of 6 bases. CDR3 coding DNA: TGTGCCAGCAGTGACGGAGGTCCCCTCCACTTT. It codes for CASSDGGPLHF.

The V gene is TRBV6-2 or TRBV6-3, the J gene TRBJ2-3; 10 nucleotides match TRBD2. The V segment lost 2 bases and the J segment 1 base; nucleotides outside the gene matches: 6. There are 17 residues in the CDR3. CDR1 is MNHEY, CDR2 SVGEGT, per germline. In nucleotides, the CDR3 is TGTGCCAGCAGTTACCACGGGACTAGCGAGGGCACAGATACGCAGTATTTT. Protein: CASSYHGTSEGTDTQYF.

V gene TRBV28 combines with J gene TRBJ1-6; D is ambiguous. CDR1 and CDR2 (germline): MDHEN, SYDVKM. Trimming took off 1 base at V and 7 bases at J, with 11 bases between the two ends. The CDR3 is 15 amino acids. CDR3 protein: CASSLSSRQNSPLHF. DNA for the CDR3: TGTGCCAGCAGTTTATCATCCAGACAAAATTCACCCCTCCACTTT.

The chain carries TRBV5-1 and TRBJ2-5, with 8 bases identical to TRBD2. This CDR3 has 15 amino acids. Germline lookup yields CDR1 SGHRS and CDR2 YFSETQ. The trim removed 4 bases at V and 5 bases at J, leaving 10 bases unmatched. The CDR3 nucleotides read TGCGCCAGCAGCCCGGCGGGGGGCGTCAAGGAGACCCAGTACTTC. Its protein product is CASSPAGGVKETQYF.